A selection of T cell receptor beta chains follows, all from one sample in a study of blood T cell repertoires in COVID-19. Libraries were prepared by immunoSEQ multiplex PCR; TCRdb keeps only in-frame clonotypes and omits some of them. The sample shows some 240,000 clones, more than 70% of them seen only once. Sequencing used peripheral blood. These receptors all come from a human donor in a cohort sampled during active COVID-19. Both conserved end residues are part of each CDR3. Each record gives: clone size, J gene, V gene, CDR3 length, D gene, CDR3 protein, CDR3 DNA. The D gene is left open where the match is weak. Clone sizes are given selectively: once, few, many, or a class where the clone is expanded.

size: -; J: TRBJ2-1; V: TRBV5-1; length: 14; D: TRBD2; CDR3: CASSPGLANNEQFF; DNA: TGCGCCAGCAGCCCGGGACTAGCGAACAATGAGCAGTTCTTC
size: -; J: TRBJ1-1; V: TRBV11-3; length: 13; D: -; CDR3: CASSLRGTGEAFF; DNA: TGTGCCAGCAGCTTACGGGGGACCGGTGAAGCTTTCTTT
size: -; J: TRBJ1-5; V: TRBV2; length: 14; D: -; CDR3: CASSQGRDNQPQHF; DNA: TGTGCCAGCAGTCAGGGCAGGGACAATCAGCCCCAGCATTTT
size: -; J: TRBJ2-7; V: TRBV7-2; length: 11; D: -; CDR3: CASSFGGEQYF; DNA: TGTGCCAGCAGCTTCGGCGGCGAGCAGTACTTC
size: -; J: TRBJ1-1; V: TRBV2; length: 13; D: -; CDR3: CASSPRVGTEAFF; DNA: TGTGCCAGCAGTCCCAGGGTGGGAACTGAAGCTTTCTTT
size: -; J: TRBJ2-5; V: TRBV28; length: 17; D: TRBD1; CDR3: CASIPTPGQVNQETQYF; DNA: TGTGCCAGCATTCCCACCCCGGGACAGGTAAACCAAGAGACCCAGTACTTC
size: -; J: TRBJ2-3; V: TRBV10-3; length: 15; D: -; CDR3: CAIVSSTGTADTQYF; DNA: TGTGCCATTGTGAGCTCTACCGGGACTGCAGATACGCAGTATTTT
size: -; J: TRBJ1-2; V: TRBV28; length: 17; D: -; CDR3: CASSLAAFGVERNGYTF; DNA: TGTGCCAGCAGTTTAGCTGCGTTTGGAGTGGAAAGAAATGGCTACACCTTC
size: -; J: TRBJ1-1; V: TRBV7-8; length: 14; D: TRBD1; CDR3: CASSSITGGGEAFF; DNA: TGTGCCAGCAGCTCTATTACAGGGGGCGGTGAAGCTTTCTTT
size: few; J: TRBJ2-6; V: TRBV12-5; length: 18; D: -; CDR3: CASGLDTGYSSGANVLTF; DNA: TGTGCTAGTGGTTTGGACACAGGGTATAGCTCTGGGGCCAACGTCCTGACTTTC
size: -; J: TRBJ1-2; V: TRBV18; length: 18; D: -; CDR3: CASSPWAPEGPINYGYTF; DNA: TGTGCCAGCTCACCATGGGCGCCGGAGGGACCTATTAACTATGGCTACACCTTC
size: -; J: TRBJ1-4; V: TRBV9; length: 15; D: -; CDR3: CASSVSPLGGEKLFF; DNA: TGTGCCAGCAGCGTAAGCCCCCTCGGGGGTGAAAAACTGTTTTTT
size: -; J: TRBJ2-3; V: TRBV30; length: 14; D: -; CDR3: CAWRSSYSTDTQYF; DNA: TGTGCCTGGAGGTCGAGCTACAGCACAGATACGCAGTATTTT
size: once; J: TRBJ2-6; V: TRBV9; length: 17; D: -; CDR3: CASSVGTGRTGANVLTF; DNA: TGTGCCAGCAGCGTAGGAACAGGGCGGACTGGGGCCAACGTCCTGACTTTC
size: -; J: TRBJ2-5; V: TRBV2; length: 14; D: -; CDR3: CASRIGVPGETQYF; DNA: TGTGCCAGCAGAATAGGGGTTCCTGGGGAGACCCAGTACTTC
size: -; J: TRBJ2-7; V: TRBV29-1; length: 13; D: -; CDR3: CSANGGAGHEQYF; DNA: TGCAGCGCTAATGGGGGGGCTGGGCACGAGCAGTACTTC
size: -; J: TRBJ2-1; V: TRBV18; length: 15; D: TRBD1; CDR3: CASSRDRGAYNEQFF; DNA: TGTGCCAGCTCGAGGGACAGGGGGGCCTACAATGAGCAGTTCTTC
size: once; J: TRBJ2-5; V: TRBV11-3; length: 15; D: TRBD2; CDR3: CASSLGTSRQETQYF; DNA: TGTGCCAGCAGCTTAGGGACTAGCCGGCAAGAGACCCAGTACTTC
size: -; J: TRBJ1-1; V: TRBV2; length: 15; D: -; CDR3: CASRKDVSRDTEAFF; DNA: TGTGCCAGCCGGAAGGACGTCTCGAGGGACACTGAAGCTTTCTTT
size: -; J: TRBJ1-5; V: TRBV7-9; length: 14; D: TRBD1; CDR3: CASSPDRPDQPQHF; DNA: TGTGCCAGCAGCCCGGACAGGCCTGATCAGCCCCAGCATTTT
size: -; J: TRBJ2-3; V: TRBV18; length: 16; D: TRBD2; CDR3: CASSSGLAESTDTQYF; DNA: TGTGCCAGCTCATCGGGACTAGCAGAAAGCACAGATACGCAGTATTTT
size: -; J: TRBJ1-5; V: TRBV7-9; length: 14; D: -; CDR3: CASSLQGPGQPQHF; DNA: TGTGCCAGCAGCTTACAGGGGCCCGGACAGCCCCAGCATTTT
size: -; J: TRBJ2-5; V: TRBV6-2/TRBV6-3; length: 11; D: -; CDR3: CASRRLAQEYF; DNA: TGTGCCAGCCGCCGTTTGGCGCAGGAGTACTTC
size: -; J: TRBJ2-1; V: TRBV11-2; length: 14; D: TRBD2; CDR3: CASSLVAGAGEQFF; DNA: TGTGCCAGCAGCTTGGTAGCGGGAGCGGGTGAGCAGTTCTTC
size: -; J: TRBJ2-6; V: TRBV19; length: 19; D: -; CDR3: CASSKERAEKYSGANVLTF; DNA: TGTGCCAGTAGTAAGGAGCGGGCAGAGAAATACTCTGGGGCCAACGTCCTGACTTTC
size: -; J: TRBJ2-2; V: TRBV7-2; length: 15; D: -; CDR3: CASNLNAGHTGELFF; DNA: TGTGCCAGCAACCTGAACGCGGGCCACACCGGGGAGCTGTTTTTT
size: few; J: TRBJ2-7; V: TRBV12-3/TRBV12-4; length: 13; D: -; CDR3: CASLPQLEGEQYF; DNA: TGTGCCAGCCTCCCCCAGCTCGAGGGCGAGCAGTACTTC